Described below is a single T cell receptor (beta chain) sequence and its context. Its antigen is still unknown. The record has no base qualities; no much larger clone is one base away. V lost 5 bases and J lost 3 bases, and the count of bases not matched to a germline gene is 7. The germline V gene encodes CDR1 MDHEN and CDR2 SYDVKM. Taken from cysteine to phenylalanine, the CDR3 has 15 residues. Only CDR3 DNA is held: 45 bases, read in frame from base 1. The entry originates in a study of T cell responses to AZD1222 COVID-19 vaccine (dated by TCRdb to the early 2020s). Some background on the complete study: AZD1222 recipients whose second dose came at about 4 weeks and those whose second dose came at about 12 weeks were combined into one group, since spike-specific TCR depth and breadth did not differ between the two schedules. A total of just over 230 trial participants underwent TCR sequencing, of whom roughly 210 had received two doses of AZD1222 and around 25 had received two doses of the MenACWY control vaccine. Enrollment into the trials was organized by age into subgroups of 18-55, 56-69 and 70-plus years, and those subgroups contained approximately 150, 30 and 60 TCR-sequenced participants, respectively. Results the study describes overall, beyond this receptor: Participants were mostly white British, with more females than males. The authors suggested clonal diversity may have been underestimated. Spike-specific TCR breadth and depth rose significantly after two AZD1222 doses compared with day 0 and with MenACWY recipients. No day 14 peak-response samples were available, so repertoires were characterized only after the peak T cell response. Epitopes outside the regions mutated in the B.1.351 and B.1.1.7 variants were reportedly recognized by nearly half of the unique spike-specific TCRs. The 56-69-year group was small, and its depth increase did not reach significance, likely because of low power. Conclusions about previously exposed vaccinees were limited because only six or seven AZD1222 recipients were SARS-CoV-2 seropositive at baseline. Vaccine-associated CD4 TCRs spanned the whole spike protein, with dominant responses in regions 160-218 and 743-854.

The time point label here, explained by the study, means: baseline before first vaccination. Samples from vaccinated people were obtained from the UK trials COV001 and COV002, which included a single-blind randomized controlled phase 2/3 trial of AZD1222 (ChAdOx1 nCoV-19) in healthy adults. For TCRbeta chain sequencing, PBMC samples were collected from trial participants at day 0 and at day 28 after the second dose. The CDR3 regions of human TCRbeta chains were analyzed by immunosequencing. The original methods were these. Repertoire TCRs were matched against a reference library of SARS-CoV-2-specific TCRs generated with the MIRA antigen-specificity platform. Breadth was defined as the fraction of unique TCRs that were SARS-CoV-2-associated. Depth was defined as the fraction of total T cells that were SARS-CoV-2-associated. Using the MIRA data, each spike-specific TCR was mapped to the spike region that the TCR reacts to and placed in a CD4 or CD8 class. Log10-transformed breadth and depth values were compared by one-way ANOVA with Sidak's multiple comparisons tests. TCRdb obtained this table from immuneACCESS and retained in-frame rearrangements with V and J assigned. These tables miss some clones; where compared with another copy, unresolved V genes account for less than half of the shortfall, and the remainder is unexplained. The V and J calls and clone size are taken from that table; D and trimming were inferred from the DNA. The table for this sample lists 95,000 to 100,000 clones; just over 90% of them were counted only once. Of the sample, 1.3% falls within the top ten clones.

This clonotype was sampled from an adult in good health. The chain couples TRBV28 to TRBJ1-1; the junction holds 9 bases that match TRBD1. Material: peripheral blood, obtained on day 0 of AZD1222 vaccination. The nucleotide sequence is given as TGTGCCAGCAGTCCGCAGGGACAGGGCGACACTGAAGCTTTCTTT. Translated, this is CASSPQGQGDTEAFF.